This T cell receptor beta chain was found in a study of T cell changes during pregnancy in multiple sclerosis. Assay: immunoSEQ multiplex PCR; the TCRdb copy retains only in-frame clones and omits some. The sample comprises more than 85,000 clones, 93% of which are singletons, and roughly 1.4% rests with the top ten. Germline lookup yields CDR1 SEHNR and CDR2 FQNEAQ (reference sequence). V lost 5 bases and J 1 base, leaving 11 bases between the germline ends. The CDR3 has 14 residues. This TCR was sampled from a female donor in good health, enrolled as a control in a pregnancy study. Sequenced material: peripheral blood, taken in the third trimester of pregnancy. The gene calls are TRBV7-9 and TRBJ2-5; D unresolved. The DNA of the CDR3 is TGTGCCAGCAGCCCTTGGGCCCTCCAAGAGACCCAGTACTTC. Protein sequence: CASSPWALQETQYF. Looking up the rest from reference TRBV7-9 and TRBJ2-5 gives the full variable domain: DTGVSQNPRHKITKRGQNVTFRCDPISEHNRLYWYRQTLGQGPEFLTYFQNEAQLEKSRLLSDRFSAERPKGSFSTLEIQRTEQGDSAMYLCASSPWALQETQYFGPGTRLLVL.